This TCR beta chain is drawn from a study of blood T cell repertoires in COVID-19. Study in general: The United States, Italy and Spain provided the acute and convalescent COVID-19 samples. The cDNA or gDNA used as material had been derived from T cells, B-cell-depleted T cells, or PBMCs.

In the original processing: Amplification of reference gene primers provided the estimated nucleated cell counts. Profiled with immunoSEQ multiplex PCR; TCRdb holds only in-frame clones, not every one. V and J calls and clone size follow that table, whereas D and trimming were derived from the DNA. The table records 210,000 or so clones, around four fifths of them present only once. With 4 bases clipped from V and 15 bases from J, the junction kept 13 bases outside the gene matches. CDR3 length: 14 amino acids. Looked up from germline, CDR1 is MDHEN and CDR2 is SYDVKM. This clone was seen just once. What was sequenced was peripheral blood. The receptor was derived from a woman in her 70s with active or convalescent COVID-19. This chain joins TRBV28 and TRBJ2-4, with 9 bases aligning to TRBD2. The CDR3 loop is CASSYAGVAGERYF. CDR3 nucleotide sequence: TGTGCCAGCAGTTACGCCGGGGTAGCGGGAGAGAGGTACTTC.